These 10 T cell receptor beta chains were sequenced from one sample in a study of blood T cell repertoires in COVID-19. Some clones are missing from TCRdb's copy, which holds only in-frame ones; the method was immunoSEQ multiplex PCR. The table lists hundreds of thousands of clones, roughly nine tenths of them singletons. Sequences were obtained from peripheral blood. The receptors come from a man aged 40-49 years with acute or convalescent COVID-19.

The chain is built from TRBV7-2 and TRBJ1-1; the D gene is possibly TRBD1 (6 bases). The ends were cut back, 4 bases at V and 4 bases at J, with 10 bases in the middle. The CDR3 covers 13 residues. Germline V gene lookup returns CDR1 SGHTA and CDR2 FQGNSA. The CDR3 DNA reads TGTGCCAGCAGCTCCGGACAGTTCACTGAAGCTTTCTTT. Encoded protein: CASSSGQFTEAFF.

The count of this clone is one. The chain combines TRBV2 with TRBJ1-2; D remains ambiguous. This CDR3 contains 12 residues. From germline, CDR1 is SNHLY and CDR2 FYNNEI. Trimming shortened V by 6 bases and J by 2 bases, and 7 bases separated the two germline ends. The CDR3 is CASRVGNYGYTF. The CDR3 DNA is TGTGCCAGCAGAGTTGGCAACTATGGCTACACCTTC. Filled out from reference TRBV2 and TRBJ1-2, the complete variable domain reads EPEVTQTPSHQVTQMGQEVILRCVPISNHLYFYWYRQILGQKVEFLVSFYNNEISEKSEIFDDQFSVERPDGSNFTLKIRSTKLEDSAMYFCASRVGNYGYTFGSGTRLTVV.

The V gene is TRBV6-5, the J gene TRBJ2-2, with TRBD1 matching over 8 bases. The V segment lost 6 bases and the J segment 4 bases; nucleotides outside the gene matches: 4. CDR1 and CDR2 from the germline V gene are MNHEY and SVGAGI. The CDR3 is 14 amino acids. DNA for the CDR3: TGTGCCAGCAGGCCGGACAGGGCCACCGGGGAGCTGTTTTTT. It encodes CASRPDRATGELFF.

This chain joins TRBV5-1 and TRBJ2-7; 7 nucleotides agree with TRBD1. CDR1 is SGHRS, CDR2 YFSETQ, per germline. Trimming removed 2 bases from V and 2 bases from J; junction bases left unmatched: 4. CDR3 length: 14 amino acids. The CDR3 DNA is TGCGCCAGCAGCTTTAGGGGGCGCCCCTACGAGCAGTACTTC. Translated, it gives CASSFRGRPYEQYF.

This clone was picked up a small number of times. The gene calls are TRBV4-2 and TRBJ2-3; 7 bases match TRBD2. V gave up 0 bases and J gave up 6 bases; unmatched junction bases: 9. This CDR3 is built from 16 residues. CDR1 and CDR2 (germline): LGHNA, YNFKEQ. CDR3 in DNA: TGTGCCAGCAGCCAAGACGGCGGGGGAGTCCCGGATACGCAGTATTTT. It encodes CASSQDGGGVPDTQYF.

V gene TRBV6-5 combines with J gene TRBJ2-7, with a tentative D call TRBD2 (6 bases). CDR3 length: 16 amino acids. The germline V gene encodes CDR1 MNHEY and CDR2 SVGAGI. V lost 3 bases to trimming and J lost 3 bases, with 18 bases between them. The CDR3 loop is CASSYGHRERLYEQYF. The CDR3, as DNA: TGTGCCAGCAGTTATGGGCACCGGGAGAGGCTCTACGAGCAGTACTTC.

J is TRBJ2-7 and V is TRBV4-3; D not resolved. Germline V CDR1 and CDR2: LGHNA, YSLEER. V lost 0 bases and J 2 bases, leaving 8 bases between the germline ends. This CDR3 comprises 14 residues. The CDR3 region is CASSQEAFTYEQYF. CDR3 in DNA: TGCGCCAGCAGCCAAGAAGCGTTTACCTACGAGCAGTACTTC.

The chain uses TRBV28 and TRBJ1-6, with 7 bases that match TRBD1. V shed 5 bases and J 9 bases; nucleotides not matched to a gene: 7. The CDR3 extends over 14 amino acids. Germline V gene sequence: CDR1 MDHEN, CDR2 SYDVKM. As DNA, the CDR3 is TGTGCCAGCAGTGTGGGGACAGCCCGTTCACCCCTCCACTTT. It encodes CASSVGTARSPLHF.

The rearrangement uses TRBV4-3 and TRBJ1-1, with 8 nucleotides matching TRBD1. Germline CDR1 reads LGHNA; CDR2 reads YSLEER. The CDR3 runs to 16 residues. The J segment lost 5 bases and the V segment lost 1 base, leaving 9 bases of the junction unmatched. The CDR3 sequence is CASSQAGTGRRTEAFF. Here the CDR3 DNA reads TGCGCCAGCAGCCAAGCAGGGACAGGTCGAAGAACTGAAGCTTTCTTT.

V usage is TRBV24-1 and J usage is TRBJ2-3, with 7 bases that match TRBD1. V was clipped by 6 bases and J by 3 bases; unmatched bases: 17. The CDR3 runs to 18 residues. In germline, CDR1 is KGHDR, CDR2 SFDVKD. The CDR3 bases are TGTGCCACCAGTCAGACAGGGATTCAACTTTTCGGGACAGATACGCAGTATTTT. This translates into CATSQTGIQLFGTDTQYF.